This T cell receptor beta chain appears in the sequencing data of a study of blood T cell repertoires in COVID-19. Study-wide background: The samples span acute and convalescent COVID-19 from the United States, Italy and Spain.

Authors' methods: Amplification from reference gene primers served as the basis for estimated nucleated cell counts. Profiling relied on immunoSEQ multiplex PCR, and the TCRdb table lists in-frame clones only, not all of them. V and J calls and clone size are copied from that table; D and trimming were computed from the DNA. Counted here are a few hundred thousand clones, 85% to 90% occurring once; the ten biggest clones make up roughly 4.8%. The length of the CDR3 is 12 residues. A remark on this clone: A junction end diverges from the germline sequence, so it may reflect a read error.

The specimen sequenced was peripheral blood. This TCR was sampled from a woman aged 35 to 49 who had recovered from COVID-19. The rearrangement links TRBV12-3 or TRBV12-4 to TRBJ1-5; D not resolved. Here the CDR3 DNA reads TGTGCCAGCAGTTCTAGCGATCAGCCCCAGCATTTT. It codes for CASSSSDQPQHF.